This section outlines one T cell receptor beta chain sequence together with its context. No cognate antigen has been identified for it. From each donor, an approximately 2.3 ml peripheral blood sample was drawn into PAXgene tubes and stored at -80 degrees C. Without any T cell sorting, total RNA was extracted from whole blood using the PAXgene blood miRNA kit on an automated QIAcube. Peripheral blood from monozygotic twin pairs, either concordant or discordant for inflammatory bowel disease, underwent deep TCRalpha and TCRbeta repertoire profiling that used unique molecular barcoding. Smoking habits were recorded for all twin pairs, and each individual was classified as a current, former or never smoker. These data come from a study of monozygotic twins with inflammatory bowel disease (dated by TCRdb to the late 2010s). For the study in its entirety: The full study comprised around 30 monozygotic twin pairs: nine German pairs (four IBD-concordant, five IBD-discordant) and 19 IBD-discordant Danish pairs. Disease-associated traits were sought mainly through comparisons between IBD patients and their genetically identical healthy co-twins within discordant pairs. Each individual had, on average, about 151 000 unique TCRalpha sequences and 181 000 unique TCRbeta sequences available for analysis.

Overall study outcomes, separate from this receptor: IBD patients had lower TCRbeta repertoire diversity, measured by the inverse Simpson index, than their healthy co-twins. IBD patients shared fewer clonotypes with other individuals than healthy twins did, most markedly in patients showing signs of disease activity. Differing immunosuppressive treatments among patients may have added background noise and inter-individual variability to the repertoires. Repertoire similarity did not differ between concordant and discordant twins, possibly due to limited statistical power. Distinction between different T cell subtypes could not be achieved in the analysis. The results gave no support for a single strong signal or clonotype linked to IBD.

There are 15 amino acids in the CDR3, from cysteine to phenylalanine inclusive. No DNA is listed. For CDR1 and CDR2, the germline V gene lists SGHRS and YFSETQ. The library was obtained by 5' RACE. For each TCR library, approximately 4,000 ng of total RNA was used. For each sample, cDNA synthesis was carried out in eight separate reactions using SMARTScribe reverse transcriptase. During cDNA synthesis, template switching was used to introduce unique molecular identifiers that contained a 6-nucleotide sample barcode. Two nested PCRs of about 16 and 10 cycles amplified the TCRalpha and TCRbeta cDNA, and bead purification followed each PCR. Before amplification, the cDNA was both treated with uracil DNA-glycosylase and purified with the QIAquick PCR purification kit. The second PCR added Illumina TruSeq-compatible adapters along with sample-specific barcodes. TapeStation and Qubit were used to check library quality and concentration, and around 4.5 ng of each library went into the pool. Sequencing of the pooled libraries was done on an Illumina HiSeq2500 single-index Rapid Run using custom sequencing primers and 2 x 100 bp reads. Regarding the original processing steps: UMI-based consensus assembly with MiGEC version 1.2.6 was used to correct PCR and sequencing errors. MiXCR version 2.1.1 was used to carry out V(D)J alignment, clonotype assembly and CDR3 extraction. Normalisation of gene usage, clonotype sharing and MAIT/NKT TCR abundance was achieved by analysing the top 1000, 10 000 and 20 000 clonotypes per sample. Diversity was computed as the inverse Simpson index with the vegan R package after downsampling to 27 000 UMIs. Paired Mann-Whitney U tests were applied to discordant twin pairs, with Benjamini-Hochberg correction for multiple testing. TCRdb reprocessed the reads into one record per CDR3 protein sequence, lacking DNA. These V and J calls are TCRdb output, not the study's own analysis. The sample table on file contains 200,000 to 250,000 distinct CDR3 sequences. The ten most abundant clones make up roughly 1.5% of the sample.

The specimen sequenced was blood. The receptor was derived from a human donor with ulcerative colitis or Crohn's disease, or a healthy co-twin of an affected twin (not recorded which). The sequence is built from TRBV5-1 and TRBJ2-7; TCRdb calls TRBD1, which cannot be checked without DNA. The CDR3: CASSISGTGTYEQYF.